The TCR beta chain under discussion was sequenced for a study of blood T cell repertoires in COVID-19. Some clones are missing from TCRdb's copy, which holds only in-frame ones; the method was immunoSEQ multiplex PCR. The sample holds approximately 350,000 clones, about 87% seen once. This CDR3 comprises 16 residues. The ends were cut back, 2 bases at V and 1 base at J, with 9 bases in the middle. Germline values: CDR1 KGHSH, CDR2 LQKENI. The source material was peripheral blood. The receptor was isolated from a woman aged 50 to 65 with COVID-19, enrolled during active disease. This chain uses TRBV18 with TRBJ2-6, with D perhaps matching TRBD1 (6 bases). The CDR3 nucleotides read TGTGCCAGCTCACCAGGACAGTCGTCTGGGGCCAACGTCCTGACTTTC. Its translation is CASSPGQSSGANVLTF.